These 26 T cell receptor beta chains share one sample of origin, sequenced in a study of T cell responses to AZD1222 COVID-19 vaccine (dated by TCRdb to 2020 to 2023). What this sample's time point label stands for: about 28 days (+/-7) after the second vaccine dose. Receptor libraries were prepared by the immunoSEQ multiplex PCR assay. TCRdb provides this immuneACCESS table in a form limited to in-frame rearrangements. Some clones are lacking; in checked studies, under half of them reflect an unresolved V gene, and why the rest are absent is not known. The sample contains approximately 89,000 clones, around 90% of them found a single time. The ten largest clonotypes hold about 9.9% of the sample. Sequenced here: peripheral blood, sampled 28 days after the second AZD1222 dose. The receptors derive from an adult who received the AZD1222 COVID-19 vaccine.

This chain uses TRBV2 with TRBJ1-6, with D unclear. Trimming cost V 6 bases and J 4 bases, with 10 bases left between them. Per germline, CDR1 SNHLY and CDR2 FYNNEI. This CDR3 spans 14 amino acids. The CDR3 protein is CASRRTEYNSPLHF. CDR3 coding DNA: TGTGCCAGCAGGCGGACTGAATATAATTCACCCCTCCACTTT. Filled out from reference TRBV2 and TRBJ1-6, the complete variable domain reads EPEVTQTPSHQVTQMGQEVILRCVPISNHLYFYWYRQILGQKVEFLVSFYNNEISEKSEIFDDQFSVERPDGSNFTLKIRSTKLEDSAMYFCASRRTEYNSPLHFGNGTRLTVT.

This rearrangement joins TRBV15 to TRBJ2-5; D uncertain. V was pared by 0 bases and J by 7 bases, with 12 bases between. In germline, CDR1 is LNHNV, CDR2 YYDKDF (reference sequence). CDR3 length: 14 residues. The CDR3 loop reads CATSRDRPAPTQYF. The CDR3 bases are TGTGCCACCAGCAGAGATAGGCCAGCTCCGACCCAGTACTTC.

The V gene is TRBV9, the J gene TRBJ2-3, with 14 bases identical to TRBD2. The CDR3 consists of 17 residues. V shed 0 bases and J 5 bases; nucleotides not matched to a gene: 5. The germline CDR1 and CDR2 sequences are SGDLS and YYNGEE. Written as DNA, the CDR3 is TGTGCCAGCAGCGTAGCTCCGGGACTAGCGGGGGAAGATACGCAGTATTTT. Translation gives CASSVAPGLAGEDTQYF.

This chain's CDR3 is CASSLEPRTYEQYF. CDR3 in DNA: TGCGCCAGCAGCTTGGAACCGCGAACCTACGAGCAGTACTTC. J is TRBJ2-7 and V is TRBV5-1; no reliable D call. Germline V lookup: CDR1 SGHRS, CDR2 YFSETQ. This CDR3 comprises 14 residues. V lost 0 bases to trimming and J lost 2 bases, with 9 bases between them.

Only one count was recorded for this clone. The CDR3 DNA reads TGTGCCAGCAGTTTATGGCAAGGACAGGTCTATGGCTACACCTTC. This gives the protein CASSLWQGQVYGYTF. V and J are TRBV28 and TRBJ1-2; TRBD1 matches at 7 bases. The germline CDR1 and CDR2 sequences are MDHEN and SYDVKM. The CDR3 is 15 amino acids. The V and J ends lost 0 bases and 4 bases, in that order; junction bases with no gene match: 5.

The rearrangement uses TRBV6-4 and TRBJ2-7, with a weak D call TRBD1 (6 bases). With 7 bases removed from V and 2 bases from J, the gap between germline ends came to 21 bases. The V gene's germline CDR1 is MRHNA and CDR2 SNTAGT. The CDR3 has 16 residues. CDR3 protein: CASNPPGHTLPYEQYF. The CDR3 region has the DNA TGTGCCAGCAACCCGCCGGGACATACGTTACCCTACGAGCAGTACTTC.

The chain has TRBV12-3 or TRBV12-4 and TRBJ1-1; D unclear. V gave up 3 bases and J gave up 7 bases, with 6 bases separating them. The CDR3 extends over 11 amino acids. DNA of the CDR3: TGTGCCAGCAGTTTGGGGTTTGAAGCTTTCTTT. This gives the protein CASSLGFEAFF.

The chain uses TRBV5-5 and TRBJ1-1; D gene uncertain. CDR1 is SGHKS and CDR2 is YYEKEE in the germline V gene (reference sequence). V was pared by 2 bases and J by 5 bases, with 10 bases between. The CDR3 extends over 13 amino acids. Here the CDR3 reads CASSFGGGTEAFF. The CDR3 DNA follows: TGTGCCAGCAGCTTTGGCGGAGGGACTGAAGCTTTCTTT.

The V and J genes are TRBV7-2 and TRBJ1-5; perhaps TRBD1 as D (5 bases). The V gene lost 1 base and the J gene lost 9 bases, with 10 bases spanning the gap. The CDR3 is made up of 13 amino acids. The germline gives CDR1 SGHTA, CDR2 FQGNSA. This CDR3 reads CASSLDPGGPQHF. Here the CDR3 DNA reads TGTGCCAGCAGCTTAGACCCGGGGGGGCCCCAGCATTTT.

This chain uses TRBV6-5 with TRBJ1-1; 9 bases map to TRBD1. After removal of 6 bases from V and 3 bases from J, the junction contained 8 bases not matched to a gene. Germline V CDR1 and CDR2: MNHEY, SVGAGI. This CDR3 comprises 15 residues. DNA of the CDR3: TGTGCCAGCAGCACGACTTGGACAGGGGACACTGAAGCTTTCTTT. Translated: CASSTTWTGDTEAFF.

This clone has a single count. The chain combines TRBV5-1 with TRBJ1-1, with 8 nucleotides matching TRBD1. Germline values: CDR1 SGHRS, CDR2 YFSETQ. The CDR3 is made up of 17 amino acids. Trimming took 2 bases from V and 3 from J; bases not matched to a gene: 12. The CDR3 nucleotides read TGCGCCAGCAGCTTTGCTCAAAGGGGACAGGCGGACACTGAAGCTTTCTTT. It specifies CASSFAQRGQADTEAFF.

The chain uses TRBV6-5 and TRBJ1-2; possibly TRBD1 for D (5 bases). Germline CDR1 reads MNHEY; CDR2 reads SVGAGI. V lost 8 bases and J 7 bases, leaving 17 bases between the germline ends. The CDR3 contains 13 residues. The CDR3 DNA reads as TGTGCCAGCGCCTGGGGCAGGGAGTCTGGCTACACCTTC. It codes for CASAWGRESGYTF.

The chain recombines TRBV9 with TRBJ2-5; no clear D. This CDR3 contains 15 residues. Trimming took off 0 bases at V and 1 base at J, with 10 bases between the two ends. CDR1 and CDR2 (germline): SGDLS, YYNGEE. The CDR3, as DNA: TGTGCCAGCAGCGTAGACGCTCAGCTCCAAGAGACCCAGTACTTC. Its translation is CASSVDAQLQETQYF.

The CDR3 DNA sequence: TGTGCCAGCAGCCAAGGGGGCGGGCGCTCCTATAATTCACCCCTCCACTTT. It specifies CASSQGGGRSYNSPLHF. V and J are TRBV4-2 and TRBJ1-6; a possible D gene is TRBD1 (5 bases). Germline values: CDR1 LGHNA, CDR2 YNFKEQ. The CDR3 sequence is 17 residues long. V was trimmed by 1 base and J by 0 bases, leaving 10 bases between them.

This rearrangement joins TRBV5-6 to TRBJ2-1, with D tentatively TRBD1 (6 bases). The CDR3 sequence is 13 residues long. Deletions cut 4 bases from V and 9 bases from J, with 14 bases between. Germline CDR1 SGHDT, CDR2 YYEEEE. CDR3 region: CASSPKQGSEQFF. In DNA, the CDR3 is TGTGCCAGCAGCCCCAAACAGGGAAGTGAGCAGTTCTTC. Drawing the rest from reference TRBV5-6 and TRBJ2-1, the complete variable domain is DAGVTQSPTHLIKTRGQQVTLRCSPKSGHDTVSWYQQALGQGPQFIFQYYEEEERQRGNFPDRFSGHQFPNYSSELNVNALLLGDSALYLCASSPKQGSEQFFGPGTRLTVL.

This clone showed up just a few times. The genes are TRBV28 and TRBJ1-2; D may be TRBD1 (5 bases). The CDR3 totals 17 residues. Germline-derived CDR1 and CDR2 are MDHEN and SYDVKM. V dropped 3 bases and J dropped 2 bases, with 19 bases sitting between them. CDR3 residues: CASSLGLGGRINYGYTF. CDR3 sequence (DNA): TGTGCCAGCAGTTTGGGCTTGGGGGGACGCATAAACTATGGCTACACCTTC.

This CDR3 reads CASSEGGKANYGYTF. In DNA, the CDR3 is TGTGCCAGCAGTGAAGGGGGGAAAGCTAACTATGGCTACACCTTC. The V call is TRBV25-1, the J call TRBJ1-2; TRBD1 is a possible D gene (5 bases). V was clipped by 2 bases and J by 0 bases, with 10 bases between them. CDR3 length equals 15 residues. Looked up from germline, CDR1 is MGHDK and CDR2 is SYGVNS.

This chain joins TRBV2 and TRBJ1-1; the D gene is possibly TRBD1 (5 bases). The V and J ends lost 6 bases and 1 base respectively, with 18 bases between them. Germline CDR1 SNHLY, CDR2 FYNNEI. This CDR3 region has 16 residues. The CDR3 DNA follows: TGTGCCAGCAGGGATCCGGTCCGGGGACCGAACACTGAAGCTTTCTTT. It encodes CASRDPVRGPNTEAFF.

This rearrangement joins TRBV27 to TRBJ1-5, with TRBD1 as a possible D gene (5 bases). Germline-derived CDR1 and CDR2 are MNHEY and SMNVEV (reference sequence). V was cut by 5 bases and J by 2 bases, with 16 bases left in between. The CDR3 loop spans 16 amino acids. CDR3 amino acids: CASSGHRSLGNQPQHF. CDR3 in DNA: TGTGCCAGCAGTGGCCACAGGTCCTTGGGCAATCAGCCCCAGCATTTT.

V and J are TRBV6-6 and TRBJ1-2; D is ambiguous. V dropped 6 bases and J dropped 0 bases, with 14 bases sitting between them. Germline CDR1 MNHNY, CDR2 SVGAGI (reference sequence). This CDR3 spans 15 amino acids. For the CDR3, the DNA is TGTGCCAGCAGCCACCCTGACGGGGCTAACTATGGCTACACCTTC. Its protein product is CASSHPDGANYGYTF.

This rearrangement joins TRBV9 to TRBJ2-3, with D possibly TRBD2 on 6 matching bases. The V and J ends lost 0 bases and 2 bases respectively, with 10 bases between them. CDR3 size: 15 residues. The germline V gene has CDR1 SGDLS and CDR2 YYNGEE. The CDR3 nucleotides are TGTGCCAGCAGCGTAGGCGGGGCGACCACAGATACGCAGTATTTT. This gives the protein CASSVGGATTDTQYF.

The chain uses TRBV9 and TRBJ2-7; no clear D. Trimming removed 3 bases from V and 4 bases from J, with 8 bases in between. Per germline, CDR1 SGDLS and CDR2 YYNGEE. This CDR3 spans 12 amino acids. DNA for the CDR3: TGTGCCAGCAGCGACCTAGAGTACGAGCAGTACTTC. Protein: CASSDLEYEQYF.

This clone was recorded only once. As DNA, the CDR3 is TGCGCCAGCCGGGAGATTCCGGAGCAGGGAGAGACCCAGTACTTC. Protein sequence: CASREIPEQGETQYF. The rearrangement links TRBV5-1 to TRBJ2-5; tentatively, D is TRBD2 (6 bases). CDR3 length: 15 amino acids. Trimming cost V 7 bases and J 4 bases, with 20 bases left between them. Germline V CDR1 and CDR2: SGHRS, YFSETQ.

This chain connects TRBV2 to TRBJ1-1; TRBD1 agrees at 7 bases. This CDR3 comprises 17 residues. The trim removed 5 bases at V and 0 bases at J, leaving 12 bases unmatched. The V gene's germline CDR1 is SNHLY and CDR2 FYNNEI. As DNA, the CDR3 is TGTGCCAGCAGTAAGGCCCCGGGACAGATTCTGAACACTGAAGCTTTCTTT. Its protein is CASSKAPGQILNTEAFF.

The V and J genes are TRBV5-1 and TRBJ1-1; maybe TRBD1 (6 bases). This CDR3 has 14 residues. The germline gives CDR1 SGHRS, CDR2 YFSETQ. Trimming shortened V by 4 bases and J by 7 bases, and 17 bases separated the two germline ends. This chain's CDR3 is CASSDQTGGSEAFF. In DNA, the CDR3 is TGCGCCAGCAGCGACCAGACCGGGGGCAGTGAAGCTTTCTTT.

V is TRBV28 and J is TRBJ1-2; D call uncertain. CDR1 is MDHEN and CDR2 is SYDVKM in the germline V gene. The ends were cut back, 3 bases at V and 0 bases at J, with 11 bases in the middle. The CDR3 extends over 15 amino acids. The CDR3 nucleotides read TGTGCCAGCAGTTTGTATCAGCTAACTAACTATGGCTACACCTTC. Its translation: CASSLYQLTNYGYTF.